This T cell receptor (beta chain) emerged from a study of human T cells and chemical hapten exposure. Notes on the study in general: Expanded TCRs grouped into significantly more large CDR3 similarity clusters than controls produced. In the PT1 data, expanded TCR counts showed a positive correlation with patch test score. Sensitization with DPC brought no change to TCRs above 1 in 1000 in frequency.

TCRdb ran MiXCR on the RACE reads and lists one entry per CDR3 protein. The sample includes 300,000 to 400,000 distinct CDR3 sequences, more than 4.5% of them seen just once. As for time point: pre-sensitization, week 0. The treatment denotes: therapeutic diphenylcyclopropenone sensitization with weekly scalp DPC. In regard to this clonotype: The antigen is not known.

This clonotype originated in a woman in her fifties or sixties with alopecia areata. Some clones in this sample may be carry-over from other donors' samples. Sample: whole blood, taken in connection with sensitization to the hapten diphenylcyclopropenone (DPC).

CDR3 in DNA: TGCGCCAGCAGCCACAGCTTTGCCGGGGAGCTGTTTTTT. It yields the protein CASSHSFAGELFF. The chain links TRBV4-1 to TRBJ2-2; D is uncertain. This CDR3 has 13 amino acids. The V gene lost 3 bases and the J gene lost 6 bases, with 8 bases spanning the gap. Germline CDR1 is MGHRA and CDR2 is YSYEKL.